This T cell receptor beta chain derives from a study of OX40 agonist ivuxolimab in advanced cancers. On this clone itself: What it binds is not known.

CDR1 is SGDLS and CDR2 is YYNGEE in the germline V gene. V was cut by 0 bases and J by 7 bases, with 16 bases left in between. CDR3 length: 16 residues. Clones were read by immunoSEQ multiplex PCR, and TCRdb kept only the in-frame ones, dropping some. The profile shows tens of thousands of clones, around 78% of them singletons. Findings of the study overall: Within 6 weeks, CD4+ and CD8+ blood T cells expanded clonally at 0.1 to 3.0 mg/kg.

This material consisted of CD4+ or CD8+ T cells sorted from blood, taken in a trial of the OX40 agonist ivuxolimab. The J gene is TRBJ2-2, the V gene TRBV9, with TRBD2 as a possible D gene (6 bases). The clonotype comes from an adult with an advanced solid tumor such as melanoma, head and neck, liver or kidney cancer. CDR3 coding DNA: TGTGCCAGCAGCGTAGAGGCTAGCGTCGGGAACGGGGAGCTGTTTTTT. It is translated as CASSVEASVGNGELFF. The full variable domain, rest sourced from reference TRBV9 and TRBJ2-2, is DSGVTQTPKHLITATGQRVTLRCSPRSGDLSVYWYQQSLDQGLQFLIQYYNGEERAKGNILERFSAQQFPDLHSELNLSSLELGDSALYFCASSVEASVGNGELFFGEGSRLTVL.